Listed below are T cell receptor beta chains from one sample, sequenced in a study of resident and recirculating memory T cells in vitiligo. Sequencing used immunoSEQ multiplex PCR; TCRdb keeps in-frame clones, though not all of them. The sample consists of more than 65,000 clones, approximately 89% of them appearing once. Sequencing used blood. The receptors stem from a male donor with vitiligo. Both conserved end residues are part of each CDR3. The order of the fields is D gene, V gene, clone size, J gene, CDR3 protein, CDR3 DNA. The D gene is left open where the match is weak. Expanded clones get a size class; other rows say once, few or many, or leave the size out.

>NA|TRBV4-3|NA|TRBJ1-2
CASSPEEGWNGYTF
TGCGCCAGCAGCCCGGAGGAGGGGTGGAATGGCTACACCTTC
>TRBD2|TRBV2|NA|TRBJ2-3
CASSVRAGGTDTQYF
TGTGCCAGCAGTGTTCGAGCGGGGGGCACAGATACGCAGTATTTT
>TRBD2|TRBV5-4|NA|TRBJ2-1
CASSRGGGLSNEQFF
TGTGCCAGCAGCCGAGGCGGGGGGTTGAGCAATGAGCAGTTCTTC
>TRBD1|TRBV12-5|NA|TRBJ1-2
CASGLKRDRGIGGYTF
TGTGCTAGTGGTTTGAAAAGGGACAGGGGGATCGGCGGCTACACCTTC
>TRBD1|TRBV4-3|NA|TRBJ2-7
CASSQAPGQVPSYEQYF
TGCGCCAGCAGCCAAGCCCCGGGACAGGTCCCCTCCTACGAGCAGTACTTC
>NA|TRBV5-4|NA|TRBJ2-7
CASSLQGAYEQYF
TGTGCCAGCAGCCTTCAGGGTGCCTACGAGCAGTACTTC
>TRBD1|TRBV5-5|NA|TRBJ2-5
CASSLQGAETQYF
TGTGCCAGCAGCCTACAGGGGGCGGAGACCCAGTACTTC
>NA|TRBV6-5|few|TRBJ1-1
CASSELVNTEAFF
TGTGCCAGCAGTGAGCTTGTGAACACTGAAGCTTTCTTT
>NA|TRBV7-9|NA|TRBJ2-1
CASSLGGRRGQRYNEQFF
TGTGCCAGCAGCTTAGGAGGCCGGAGGGGACAGAGATACAATGAGCAGTTCTTC
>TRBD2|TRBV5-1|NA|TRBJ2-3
CASSLGVGGLAGIDTQYF
TGCGCCAGCAGCCTGGGTGTAGGAGGACTAGCGGGGATAGATACGCAGTATTTT
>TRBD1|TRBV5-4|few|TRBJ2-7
CASSFGTGYYEQYF
TGTGCCAGCAGCTTCGGGACAGGGTACTACGAGCAGTACTTC
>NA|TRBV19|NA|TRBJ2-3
CASSNGRVVTDTQYF
TGTGCCAGTAGTAATGGCAGGGTGGTAACAGATACGCAGTATTTT
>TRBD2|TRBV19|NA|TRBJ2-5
CASSPSLERGSETQYF
TGTGCCAGTAGTCCCAGCTTAGAGCGGGGGTCAGAGACCCAGTACTTC
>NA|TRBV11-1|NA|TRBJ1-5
CASAEGGTTNQPQHF
TGTGCCAGCGCGGAGGGAGGGACAACCAATCAGCCCCAGCATTTT
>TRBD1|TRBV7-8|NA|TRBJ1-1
CASSSPGQGGNTEAFF
TGTGCCAGCAGCTCACCGGGACAGGGCGGAAACACTGAAGCTTTCTTT
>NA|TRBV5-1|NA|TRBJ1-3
CASSPGSGNTIYF
TGCGCCAGCAGCCCAGGGTCTGGAAACACCATATATTTT
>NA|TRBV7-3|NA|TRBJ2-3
CASSLGFVEEVTQYF
TGTGCCAGCAGCTTAGGCTTCGTGGAGGAAGTAACGCAGTATTTT
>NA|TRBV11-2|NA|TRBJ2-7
CASSLDLDRSYEQYF
TGTGCCAGCAGCTTAGATCTCGACAGATCCTACGAGCAGTACTTC
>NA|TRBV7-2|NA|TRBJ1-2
CASSLAPGANYGYTF
TGTGCCAGCAGCTTAGCGCCAGGGGCGAACTATGGCTACACCTTC
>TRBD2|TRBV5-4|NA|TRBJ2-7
CASSRLASGPSSYEQYF
TGTGCCAGCAGCCGACTTGCTAGCGGGCCGAGCTCCTACGAGCAGTACTTC
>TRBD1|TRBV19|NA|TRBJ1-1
CASGTAPNTEAFF
TGTGCCAGCGGGACAGCCCCTAACACTGAAGCTTTCTTT
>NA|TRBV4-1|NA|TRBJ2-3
CASSQAQGDTDTQYF
TGCGCCAGCAGCCAAGCACAGGGCGACACAGATACGCAGTATTTT
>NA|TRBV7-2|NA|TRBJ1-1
CASSLYSLRQMNTEAFF
TGTGCCAGCAGCTTATATTCATTGAGACAGATGAACACTGAAGCTTTCTTT
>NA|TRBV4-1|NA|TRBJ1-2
CASSQDFGSGFHRTYYGYTF
NA
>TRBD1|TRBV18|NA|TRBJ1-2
CASSNPGQGLDNYGYTF
TGTGCCAGCTCAAATCCGGGACAGGGTCTCGATAACTATGGCTACACCTTC
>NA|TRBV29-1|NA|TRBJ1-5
CSVVWGPNQPQHF
TGCAGCGTCGTGTGGGGGCCCAATCAGCCCCAGCATTTT
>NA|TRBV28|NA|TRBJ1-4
CASSLRGGGEKLFF
TGTGCCAGCAGTTTGAGGGGAGGGGGTGAAAAACTGTTTTTT
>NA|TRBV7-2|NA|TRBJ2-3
CASSLGFQTDTQYF
TGTGCCAGCAGCTTAGGGTTCCAGACAGATACGCAGTATTTT
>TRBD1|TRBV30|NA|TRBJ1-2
CAWTRDRGRDGYTF
TGTGCCTGGACCCGGGACAGGGGGAGAGATGGCTACACCTTC
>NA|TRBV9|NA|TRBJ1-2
CASSVGGGGNYGYTF
TGTGCCAGCAGCGTAGGTGGGGGCGGAAACTATGGCTACACCTTC
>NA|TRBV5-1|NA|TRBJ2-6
CASSLVEGLGAGANVLTF
TGCGCCAGCAGCTTGGTTGAAGGCCTCGGGGCTGGGGCCAACGTCCTGACTTTC
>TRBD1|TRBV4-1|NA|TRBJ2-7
CASSQAGQGYEQYF
TGCGCCAGCAGCCAAGCGGGACAGGGCTACGAGCAGTACTTC
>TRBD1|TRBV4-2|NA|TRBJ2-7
CASSQGRSGQLSSEQYF
TGTGCCAGCAGCCAAGGACGTTCGGGACAGCTATCCTCCGAGCAGTACTTC
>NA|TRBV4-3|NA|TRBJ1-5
CASSRDRQLSNQPQHF
TGCGCCAGCAGCCGAGACCGACAGCTTAGCAATCAGCCCCAGCATTTT
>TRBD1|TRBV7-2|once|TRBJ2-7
CASSSKTGGYYEQYF
TGTGCCAGCAGCTCAAAGACAGGGGGCTACTACGAGCAGTACTTC
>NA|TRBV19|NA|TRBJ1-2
CASSMIGFGYGYTF
TGTGCCAGTAGTATGATCGGGTTTGGCTATGGCTACACCTTC